This T cell receptor beta chain was retrieved from a study of blood T cell repertoires in COVID-19. Concerning this clone: One end of the junction is discordant with germline, which a read error may explain.

One Seattle source followed patients from active infection through their disease course. Germline V gene lookup returns CDR1 MNHNS and CDR2 SASEGT. CDR3 length equals 15 residues. Sequencing was performed with immunoSEQ multiplex PCR; in TCRdb, only in-frame clones are kept and a portion is missing. The sample has 310,000 or so clones, approximately 90% seen once. This chain links TRBV6-1 with TRBJ1-1; a weak D match, TRBD1 (5 bases). The sequence derives from a woman in her twenties or thirties with COVID-19, enrolled during active disease. The sample consisted of peripheral blood. In DNA form, the CDR3 reads TGTGCCAGCAGGGAAGCGGGACTCGGGAACACTGAAGCTTTCTTT. Its translation is CASREAGLGNTEAFF.